Listed below are T cell receptor beta chains from one sample, sequenced in a study of CD8 T cells in ankylosing spondylitis. One entry per CDR3 protein, called by TCRdb with MiXCR from the 5' RACE reads. Among approximately 520,000 distinct CDR3 sequences listed, over 4% were seen once. The specimen sequenced was blood, either unsorted or a sorted T cell fraction (not recorded which). These receptor sequences come from a male donor with ankylosing spondylitis. CDR3s include the opening cysteine and the closing phenylalanine or tryptophan. A D gene is named only where the DNA matches it firmly. A clone size is listed for some rows: how often the clone was seen (once, few, many), or a class if it is expanded.

j_call clone_size v_call d_call cdr3_aa cdr3_nt
TRBJ2-3 many TRBV6-2/TRBV6-3 TRBD2 CATVLAGGTDTQYF TGTGCCACCGTATTAGCGGGGGGCACAGATACGCAGTATTTT
TRBJ1-2 many TRBV28 TRBD1 CATSGGAGYGYTF TGTGCCACGTCAGGGGGGGCGGGCTATGGCTACACCTTC
TRBJ2-7 few TRBV5-1 - CASRPSTFSFYEQYF TGCGCCAGCAGACCTTCCACTTTTAGCTTCTACGAGCAGTACTTC
TRBJ2-5 many TRBV12-3/TRBV12-4 - CASSLRGVRGETQYF TGTGCCAGCAGTTTAAGGGGAGTTCGGGGGGAGACCCAGTACTTC
TRBJ2-7 many TRBV12-3/TRBV12-4 - CASSLMAGSSYEQYF TGTGCCAGCAGTTTGATGGCGGGGAGCTCCTACGAGCAGTACTTC
TRBJ1-1 many TRBV7-2 - CASSHRQLSTEAFF TGTGCCAGCAGCCATAGGCAACTGAGCACTGAAGCTTTCTTT
TRBJ2-7 many TRBV20-1 TRBD2 CSASGLALDEQYF TGCAGTGCTAGCGGACTAGCGCTTGACGAGCAGTACTTC
TRBJ1-5 many TRBV5-1 - CASSPGDWDQPQHF TGCGCCAGCAGCCCGGGGGACTGGGATCAGCCCCAGCATTTT
TRBJ2-7 many TRBV10-3 TRBD2 CAISPTSGRPNF TGTGCCATCAGCCCCACTAGCGGGAGGCCGAACTTC
TRBJ2-1 - TRBV10-3 TRBD2 CAIRAAGTSGSGEQFF TGTGCCATCAGAGCCGCCGGGACTAGCGGGAGTGGTGAGCAGTTCTTC
TRBJ1-5 - TRBV28 - CASSWGSYSNQPQHF TGTGCCAGCAGTTGGGGTTCCTATAGCAATCAGCCCCAGCATTTT
TRBJ1-2 - TRBV9 TRBD1 CASSVADRGGYGYTF TGTGCCAGCAGCGTAGCTGACAGGGGTGGATATGGCTACACCTTC
TRBJ1-4 many TRBV21-1 - CASSSPGQRNEKLFF TGTGCCAGCAGCTCGCCGGGACAACGAAATGAAAAACTGTTTTTT
TRBJ1-2 many TRBV20-1 TRBD1 CSGQGDNYGYTF TGCAGTGGACAGGGAGACAACTATGGCTACACCTTC
TRBJ2-3 many TRBV7-2 - CASSLSGPTGEYF TGTGCCAGCAGCTTAAGCGGGCCAACCGGGGAGTATTTT